Listed below are T cell receptor beta chains from one sample, sequenced in a study of CD8 T cells in ankylosing spondylitis. From the 5' RACE reads, TCRdb called clonotypes with MiXCR, one entry per CDR3 protein. The data contain about 160,000 distinct CDR3 sequences, more than 40% of them singletons. The sequenced material came from synovial fluid, either unsorted or a sorted T cell fraction (not recorded which). These TCRs come from a male donor with ankylosing spondylitis. The CDR3 runs from the conserved cysteine through the conserved F or W. The D gene is left open where the match is weak. Where a row states a size, it is once, few, many or the class of an expanded clone; other rows omit it.

few | TRBJ2-1 | TRBV5-6 | TRBD2 | TGTGCCAGCAGCCCCGGAGCGGGGAACAATGAGCAGTTCTTC | CASSPGAGNNEQFF
NA | TRBJ1-1 | TRBV4-1 | TRBD1 | TGCGCCAGCACCCCGGGAAAGGACAGGGGGTTTGCTGAAGCTTTCTTT | CASTPGKDRGFAEAFF
NA | TRBJ2-7 | TRBV28 | NA | TGTGCCAGCAAGCTCCAGGGGGGATCCAACGAGCAGTACTTC | CASKLQGGSNEQYF
NA | TRBJ2-7 | TRBV27 | TRBD2 | TGTGCCAGCAGTTTGACTAGCGGTTTAACCTACGAGCAGTACTTC | CASSLTSGLTYEQYF
NA | TRBJ2-3 | TRBV4-1 | TRBD1 | TGCGCCAGCAGCCAGACTCAGGGGGCGGACTCAGATACGCAGTATTTT | CASSQTQGADSDTQYF
NA | TRBJ2-1 | TRBV12-3/TRBV12-4 | NA | TGTGCCAGCAGTTTCGGGGAAGGTTGGTTGAAAAGCTCCTACAATGAGCAGTTCTTC | CASSFGEGWLKSSYNEQFF
NA | TRBJ2-5 | TRBV7-8 | TRBD2 | TGTGCCAGCAGCTTAGAGGGACTAGAAGAGACCCAGTACTTC | CASSLEGLEETQYF
NA | TRBJ2-7 | TRBV4-1 | NA | TGCGCCAGCAGCCAATCCACAGACAGATCCTACGAGCAGTACTTC | CASSQSTDRSYEQYF
NA | TRBJ2-7 | TRBV12-3/TRBV12-4 | NA | TGTGCCAGCAGCCCGGACACTCCCGGTGTTCCCTACGAGCAGTACTTC | CASSPDTPGVPYEQYF
many | TRBJ2-1 | TRBV11-3 | TRBD2 | TGTGCCAGCAGCTCGGGACTAGCGGTTTTGGTGAAGGAGCAGTTCTTC | CASSSGLAVLVKEQFF
few | TRBJ2-7 | TRBV7-2 | TRBD1 | TGTGCCAGCAGCTTAGTCTTCGGGACAGGGATTATCTACGAGCAGTACTTC | CASSLVFGTGIIYEQYF
NA | TRBJ1-2 | TRBV5-1 | TRBD1 | TGCGCCAGCAGCTCGTGCGGACAGGGTCTAATCTATGGCTACACCTTC | CASSSCGQGLIYGYTF
many | TRBJ2-1 | TRBV11-2 | NA | TGTGCCAGCAGCAGAGACCCCGGGAACAATGAGCAGTTCTTC | CASSRDPGNNEQFF
NA | TRBJ2-3 | TRBV7-3 | TRBD2 | TGTGCCAGCAGCTCGGGACTAGCGCCGGCAGATACGCAGTATTTT | CASSSGLAPADTQYF
NA | TRBJ2-4 | TRBV12-3/TRBV12-4 | TRBD2 | TGTGCCAGCAGTTTAAAGCCTGGACTAGCGGCTATTCAGTACTTC | CASSLKPGLAAIQYF
few | TRBJ2-2 | TRBV5-1 | TRBD2 | TGCGCCAGCAGAAATAGACTAGCGGGACCCACCGGGGAGCTGTTTTTT | CASRNRLAGPTGELFF
few | TRBJ1-2 | TRBV12-3/TRBV12-4 | NA | TGTGCCAGCAGTCCCCCTGCGGGGTTGGACTATGGCTACACCTTC | CASSPPAGLDYGYTF
many | TRBJ2-7 | TRBV7-9 | NA | TGTGCCAGCAGCGCACACATACCTCCCTACGAGCAGTACTTC | CASSAHIPPYEQYF
NA | TRBJ1-4 | TRBV7-9 | NA | TGTGCCAGCAGCTTCGCCTCGACTGCTGCAACTAATGAAAAACTGTTTTTT | CASSFASTAATNEKLFF
few | TRBJ1-5 | TRBV2 | NA | TGTGCCAGCAAGGCGTATAGCAATCAGCCCCAGCATTTT | CASKAYSNQPQHF
medium-sized | TRBJ1-2 | TRBV13 | TRBD1 | TGTGCCAGCAGCTCCGGACAGGAGCCTAACTATGGCTACACCTTC | CASSSGQEPNYGYTF
NA | TRBJ2-7 | TRBV7-9 | NA | TGTGCCAGCGGGGGTTCAAATCTCGACGAGCAGTACTTC | CASGGSNLDEQYF
NA | TRBJ1-4 | TRBV2 | NA | TGTGCCAGCAGTGAACGTAGGGTCGTCTGGGGAAAACTGTTTTTT | CASSERRVVWGKLFF
few | TRBJ2-4 | TRBV28 | NA | TGTGCCAGCAGTTTATGGAGCGAGGGGGGAAACATTCAGTACTTC | CASSLWSEGGNIQYF
few | TRBJ1-1 | TRBV4-1 | NA | TGCGCCAGCAGCCCTGAGGGCACAGGGAACCCTGAAGCTTTCTTT | CASSPEGTGNPEAFF
many | TRBJ2-1 | TRBV6-4 | TRBD1 | TGTGCCAGCAGTGACGGGACAGGGGGCGATGAGCAGTTCTTC | CASSDGTGGDEQFF
NA | TRBJ2-1 | TRBV28 | TRBD2 | TGTGCCAGCAGTTCGGGGACTAGAACAATCGATGAGCAGTTCTTC | CASSSGTRTIDEQFF
NA | TRBJ2-1 | TRBV6-2/TRBV6-3 | TRBD2 | TGTGCCAGCACCCCACAGGAGTCGGGAGGGCCTAATGAGCAGTTCTTC | CASTPQESGGPNEQFF
NA | TRBJ1-5 | TRBV18 | NA | TGTGCCAGCTCACCAAGTACCAATCAGCCCCAGCATTTT | CASSPSTNQPQHF
few | TRBJ2-7 | TRBV7-2 | NA | TGTGCCAGCAGCGAGGACGCCCCCGAGCAGTACTTC | CASSEDAPEQYF
few | TRBJ1-2 | TRBV7-8 | NA | TGTGCCAGCAGCACCCGGGGGACTTCCGCAGCCTATGGCTACACCTTC | CASSTRGTSAAYGYTF
NA | TRBJ2-7 | TRBV3-1 | TRBD2 | TGTGCCAGCAGCCAAGACGGCGGGAGGCCCCCCTACGAGCAGTACTTC | CASSQDGGRPPYEQYF
few | TRBJ1-2 | TRBV29-1 | NA | TGCAGCGGCGGGTATGGCTACACCTTC | CSGGYGYTF
few | TRBJ2-5 | TRBV7-9 | NA | TGTGCCAGCAGCCTTACAACCATGGGGCGGCTACAAGAGACCCAGTACTTC | CASSLTTMGRLQETQYF
few | TRBJ2-7 | TRBV5-1 | NA | TGCGCCAGCAGCTTTGACACCTACGAGCAGTACTTC | CASSFDTYEQYF
NA | TRBJ2-7 | TRBV15 | NA | TGTGCCACCAGCCCCTTCGGGAGGGGGCATGTGAACGAGCAGTACTTC | CATSPFGRGHVNEQYF
NA | TRBJ2-1 | TRBV7-8 | NA | TGTGCCAGCAGCCCCGGCGGCGCGCCGAATGAGCAGTTCTTC | CASSPGGAPNEQFF
NA | TRBJ1-2 | TRBV2 | NA | TGTGCCAGCAGTGAAGTTTTGTGGGAGGGCTATGGCTACACCTTC | CASSEVLWEGYGYTF
NA | TRBJ1-3 | TRBV12-3/TRBV12-4 | NA | TGTGCCAGCAGTTTGGGACACGGAAACACCATATATTTT | CASSLGHGNTIYF
NA | TRBJ2-1 | TRBV12-3/TRBV12-4 | NA | TGTGCCAGCTCGTCCAGCCGAGCCTACAATGAGCAGTTCTTC | CASSSSRAYNEQFF
many | TRBJ2-7 | TRBV4-3 | TRBD2 | TGCGCCAGCAGCCCCGACGGAGCGGGAGTCGACGAGCAGTACTTC | CASSPDGAGVDEQYF
NA | TRBJ2-7 | TRBV6-2/TRBV6-3 | NA | TGTGCCAGCGGGATCGGCCTCGAGCAGTACTTC | CASGIGLEQYF
once | TRBJ2-1 | TRBV4-3 | TRBD2 | TGCGCCAGCAGCCAGGCCGGTAGCGGGAGGGTGCGTGAGCAGTTCTTC | CASSQAGSGRVREQFF
few | TRBJ1-3 | TRBV20-1 | TRBD1 | TGCAGTGCTAGATCACCGAGACAGGGGGCGGAAAACACCATATATTTT | CSARSPRQGAENTIYF
NA | TRBJ1-1 | TRBV7-2 | TRBD1 | TGTGCCAGCAGCTTAGTTGGGCCAGGGGGCTTGAGAGCGATTTTT | CASSLVGPGGLRAIF
NA | TRBJ1-2 | TRBV5-1 | NA | TGCGCCAGCAGCTTGGCCCCAGGCCGGAACTATGGCTACACCTTC | CASSLAPGRNYGYTF